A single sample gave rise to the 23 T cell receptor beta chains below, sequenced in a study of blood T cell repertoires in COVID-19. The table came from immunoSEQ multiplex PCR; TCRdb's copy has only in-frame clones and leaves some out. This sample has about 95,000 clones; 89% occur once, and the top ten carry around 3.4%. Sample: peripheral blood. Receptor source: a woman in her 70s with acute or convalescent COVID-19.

The CDR3 DNA reads TGTGCCAGCAGCCAAGAATCGGTGTTGAGCAATCAGCCCCAGCATTTT. Translated: CASSQESVLSNQPQHF. The rearrangement joins TRBV4-2 to TRBJ1-5; D remains ambiguous. Germline CDR1 LGHNA, CDR2 YNFKEQ. The CDR3 spans 16 residues. V was cut by 0 bases and J by 1 base, with 10 bases left in between.

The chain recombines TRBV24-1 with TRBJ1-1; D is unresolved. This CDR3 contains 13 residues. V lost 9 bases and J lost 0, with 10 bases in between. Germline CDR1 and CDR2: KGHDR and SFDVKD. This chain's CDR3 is CATQATMNTEAFF. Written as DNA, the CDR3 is TGTGCCACCCAAGCTACTATGAACACTGAAGCTTTCTTT.

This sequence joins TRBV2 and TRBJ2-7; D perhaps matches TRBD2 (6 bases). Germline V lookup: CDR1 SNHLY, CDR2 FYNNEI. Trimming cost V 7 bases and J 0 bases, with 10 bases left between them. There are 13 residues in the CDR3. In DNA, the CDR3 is TGTGCCAGCACCCCGGGGGACTCCTACGAGCAGTACTTC. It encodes CASTPGDSYEQYF.

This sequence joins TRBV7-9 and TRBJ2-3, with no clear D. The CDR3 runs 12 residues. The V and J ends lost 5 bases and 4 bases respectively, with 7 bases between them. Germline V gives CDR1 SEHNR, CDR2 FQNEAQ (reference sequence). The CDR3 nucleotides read TGTGCCAGCAGCGGAGAGGCAGATACGCAGTATTTT. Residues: CASSGEADTQYF. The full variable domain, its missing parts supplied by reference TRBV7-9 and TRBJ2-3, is DTGVSQNPRHKITKRGQNVTFRCDPISEHNRLYWYRQTLGQGPEFLTYFQNEAQLEKSRLLSDRFSAERPKGSFSTLEIQRTEQGDSAMYLCASSGEADTQYFGPGTRLTVL.

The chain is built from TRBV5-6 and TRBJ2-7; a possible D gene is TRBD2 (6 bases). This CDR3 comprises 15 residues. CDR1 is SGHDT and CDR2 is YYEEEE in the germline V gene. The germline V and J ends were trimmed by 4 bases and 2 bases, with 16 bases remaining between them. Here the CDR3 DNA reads TGTGCCAGCAGCCCACTCGGGGGAGCGCCCTACGAGCAGTACTTC. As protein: CASSPLGGAPYEQYF.

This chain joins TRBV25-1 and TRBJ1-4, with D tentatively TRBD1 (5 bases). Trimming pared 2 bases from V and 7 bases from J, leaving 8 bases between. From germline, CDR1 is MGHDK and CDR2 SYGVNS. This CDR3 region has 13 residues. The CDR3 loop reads CASSEGGAEKLFF. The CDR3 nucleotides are TGTGCCAGCAGTGAAGGAGGGGCTGAAAAACTGTTTTTT.

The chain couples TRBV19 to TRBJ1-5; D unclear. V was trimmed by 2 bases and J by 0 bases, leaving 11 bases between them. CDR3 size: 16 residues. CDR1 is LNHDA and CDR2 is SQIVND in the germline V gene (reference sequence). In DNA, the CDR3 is TGTGCCAGTAGTATAAGGCACGAGGGTAGCAATCAGCCCCAGCATTTT. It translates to CASSIRHEGSNQPQHF.

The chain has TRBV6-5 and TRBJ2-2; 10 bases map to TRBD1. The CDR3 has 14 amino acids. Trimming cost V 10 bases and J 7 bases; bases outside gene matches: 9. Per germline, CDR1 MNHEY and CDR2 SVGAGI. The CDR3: CATVDRGWGGELFF. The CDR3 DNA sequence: TGTGCCACCGTGGACAGGGGGTGGGGCGGGGAGCTGTTTTTT.

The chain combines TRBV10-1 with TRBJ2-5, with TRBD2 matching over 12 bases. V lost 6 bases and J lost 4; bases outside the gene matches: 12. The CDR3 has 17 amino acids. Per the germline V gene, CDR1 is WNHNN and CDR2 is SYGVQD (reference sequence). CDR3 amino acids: CASSETAPGLAGETQYF. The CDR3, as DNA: TGCGCCAGCAGCGAAACTGCTCCGGGACTAGCGGGAGAGACCCAGTACTTC.

The DNA of the CDR3 is TGTGCCACCAGTGATCCTGGAGGGAGCTCTGGAAACACCATATATTTT. It translates to CATSDPGGSSGNTIYF. J is TRBJ1-3 and V is TRBV24-1; D uncertain. The CDR3 contains 16 residues. The germline V gene encodes CDR1 KGHDR and CDR2 SFDVKD. V lost 3 bases to trimming and J lost 0 bases, with 11 bases between them.

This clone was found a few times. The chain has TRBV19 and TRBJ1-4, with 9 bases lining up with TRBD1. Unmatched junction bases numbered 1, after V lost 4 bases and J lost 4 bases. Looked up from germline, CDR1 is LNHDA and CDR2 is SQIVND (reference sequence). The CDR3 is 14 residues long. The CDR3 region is CASSRDRVNEKLFF. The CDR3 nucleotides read TGTGCCAGTAGTAGGGACAGGGTTAATGAAAAACTGTTTTTT. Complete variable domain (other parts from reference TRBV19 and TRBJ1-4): DGGITQSPKYLFRKEGQNVTLSCEQNLNHDAMYWYRQDPGQGLRLIYYSQIVNDFQKGDIAEGYSVSREKKESFPLTVTSAQKNPTAFYLCASSRDRVNEKLFFGSGTQLSVL.

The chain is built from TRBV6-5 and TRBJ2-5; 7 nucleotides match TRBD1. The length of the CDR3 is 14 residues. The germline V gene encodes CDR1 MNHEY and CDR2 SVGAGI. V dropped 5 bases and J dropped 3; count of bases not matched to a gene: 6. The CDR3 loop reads CASSKPGQKETQYF. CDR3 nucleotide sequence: TGTGCCAGCAGTAAGCCGGGACAGAAAGAGACCCAGTACTTC.

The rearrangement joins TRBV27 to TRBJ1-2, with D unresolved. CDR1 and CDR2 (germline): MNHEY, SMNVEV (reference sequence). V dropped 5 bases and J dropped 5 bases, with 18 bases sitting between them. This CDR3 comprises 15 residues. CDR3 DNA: TGTGCCAGCAGTACGAGAGCGGTTCGAGGGTATGGCTACACCTTC. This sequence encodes CASSTRAVRGYGYTF.

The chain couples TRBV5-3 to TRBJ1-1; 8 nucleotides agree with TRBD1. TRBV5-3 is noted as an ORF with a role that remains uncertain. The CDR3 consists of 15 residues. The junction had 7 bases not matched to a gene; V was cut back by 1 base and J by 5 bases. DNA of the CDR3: TGTGCCAGAAGCTTGTCACGACAGGGGTCTACTGAAGCTTTCTTT. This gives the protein CARSLSRQGSTEAFF.

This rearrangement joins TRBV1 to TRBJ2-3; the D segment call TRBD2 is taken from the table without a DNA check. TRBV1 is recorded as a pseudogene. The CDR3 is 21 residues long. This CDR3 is CTSSQGPSGRHYVTGADTQYF. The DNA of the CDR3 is TGCACCAGCAGCCAAGGGCCGAGCGGCCGCCACTATGTTACTGGCGCAGATACGCAGTATTTT.

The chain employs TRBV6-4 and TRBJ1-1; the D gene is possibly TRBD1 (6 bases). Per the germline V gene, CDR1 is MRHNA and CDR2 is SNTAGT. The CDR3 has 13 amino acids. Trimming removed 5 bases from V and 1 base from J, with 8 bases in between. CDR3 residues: CASSQGWNTEAFF. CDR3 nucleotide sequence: TGTGCCAGCAGTCAGGGGTGGAACACTGAAGCTTTCTTT.

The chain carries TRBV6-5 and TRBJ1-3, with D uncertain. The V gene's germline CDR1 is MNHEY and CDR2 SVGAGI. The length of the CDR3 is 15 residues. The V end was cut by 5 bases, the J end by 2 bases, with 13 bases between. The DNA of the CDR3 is TGTGCCAGCAGTATTACCACAGAGACTGGAAACACCATATATTTT. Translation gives CASSITTETGNTIYF.

The CDR3 DNA reads as TGTGCCACCAGCAGACAACTCGGACAGGGGGTGTCATGGGAGCAGTACTTC. This encodes CATSRQLGQGVSWEQYF. The chain is built from TRBV15 and TRBJ2-7, with 10 bases that match TRBD1. Looked up from germline, CDR1 is LNHNV and CDR2 is YYDKDF (reference sequence). CDR3 length: 17 residues. The V and J ends lost 2 bases and 7 bases, in that order; junction bases with no gene match: 14. Full variable domain (rest looked up from reference TRBV15 and TRBJ2-7): DAMVIQNPRYQVTQFGKPVTLSCSQTLNHNVMYWYQQKSSQAPKLLFHYYDKDFNNEADTPDNFQSRRPNTSFCFLDIRSPGLGDTAMYLCATSRQLGQGVSWEQYFGPGTRLTVT.

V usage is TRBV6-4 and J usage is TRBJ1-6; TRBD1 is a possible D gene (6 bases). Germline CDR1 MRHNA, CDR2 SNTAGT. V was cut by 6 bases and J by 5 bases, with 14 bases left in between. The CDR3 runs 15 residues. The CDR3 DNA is TGTGCCAGCAGGAGAGACAGGACAAATAATTCACCCCTCCACTTT. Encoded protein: CASRRDRTNNSPLHF.

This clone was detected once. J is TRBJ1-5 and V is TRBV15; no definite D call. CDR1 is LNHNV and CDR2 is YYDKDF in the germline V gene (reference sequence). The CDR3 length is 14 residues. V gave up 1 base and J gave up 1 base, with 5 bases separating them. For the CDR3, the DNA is TGTGCCACCAGCAGAGGAGGAAGCAATCAGCCCCAGCATTTT. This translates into CATSRGGSNQPQHF.

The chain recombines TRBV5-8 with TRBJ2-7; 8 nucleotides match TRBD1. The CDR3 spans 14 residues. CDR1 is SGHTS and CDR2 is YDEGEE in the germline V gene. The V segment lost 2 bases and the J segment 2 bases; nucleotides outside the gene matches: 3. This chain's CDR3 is CASSFWGQAYEQYF. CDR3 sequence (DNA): TGTGCCAGCAGCTTTTGGGGACAGGCCTACGAGCAGTACTTC.

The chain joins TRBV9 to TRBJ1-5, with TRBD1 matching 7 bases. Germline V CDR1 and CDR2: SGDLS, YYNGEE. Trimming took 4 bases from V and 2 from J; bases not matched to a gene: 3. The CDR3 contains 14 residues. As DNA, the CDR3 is TGTGCCAGCAGCACCGGGACAGGCAATCAGCCCCAGCATTTT. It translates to CASSTGTGNQPQHF. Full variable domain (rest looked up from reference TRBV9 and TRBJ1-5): DSGVTQTPKHLITATGQRVTLRCSPRSGDLSVYWYQQSLDQGLQFLIQYYNGEERAKGNILERFSAQQFPDLHSELNLSSLELGDSALYFCASSTGTGNQPQHFGDGTRLSIL.

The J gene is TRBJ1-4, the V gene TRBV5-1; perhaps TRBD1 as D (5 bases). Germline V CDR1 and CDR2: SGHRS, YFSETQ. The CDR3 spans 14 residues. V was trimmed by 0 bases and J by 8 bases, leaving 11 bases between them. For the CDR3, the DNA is TGCGCCAGCAGCTTGGAGAGGGGAGGCGAAAAACTGTTTTTT. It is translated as CASSLERGGEKLFF. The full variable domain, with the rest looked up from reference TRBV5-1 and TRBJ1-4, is KAGVTQTPRYLIKTRGQQVTLSCSPISGHRSVSWYQQTPGQGLQFLFEYFSETQRNKGNFPGRFSGRQFSNSRSEMNVSTLELGDSALYLCASSLERGGEKLFFGSGTQLSVL.